The sequence of this T cell receptor beta chain was determined in a study of cytotoxic CD8 clonotypes in ibrutinib-treated CLL (dated by TCRdb to the early 2020s). The study in broad terms: The cohort was composed of some ten relapsed/refractory and approximately 14 treatment-naive patients; IGHV unmutated status was identified in some 17 patients. Partial responses were observed in about 24 patients and complete responses in 2; after a median follow-up of 68 months, remission was maintained in approximately 15 patients and progression was observed in some twelve. The response samples were drawn at a median of roughly twelve months into treatment, with a range of about 6 to 40 months. On average, each sample had about 250,000 productive templates and about 89,000 productive rearrangements. Longitudinal samples were obtainable from about 30% of the roughly 90 participants in the trial. Cryopreserved peripheral blood mononuclear cells were obtained prior to treatment, at the time of response, and at either disease progression or sustained remission. Patients were still on ibrutinib when every remission and progressive disease sample was collected.

The paper as a whole reports these results and caveats: At baseline, clonality was higher than in age-matched healthy donors and showed a strong correlation with circulating CD8+ T-cell counts. Lymph node repertoires were not examined, and the timing of sampling was not matched between patients in sustained remission and those whose disease progressed. Public clonotypes were found to be uncommon and were observed to contract or remain stable during treatment; the increase in clonality was shown to reflect expansion of private clonotypes at ibrutinib response. Clonality rose at ibrutinib response, remained stable during sustained remission, and dropped back toward baseline at progression.

Roughly 2 micrograms of genomic DNA were extracted from cryopreserved PBMCs for TCR beta library preparation. Longitudinal blood samples from CLL patients on ibrutinib monotherapy underwent high-throughput TCR beta sequencing. The patients took part in an open-label, single-center phase 2 trial of ibrutinib monotherapy. Each clonotype received, on average, 10x coverage in deep resolution sequencing performed on a MiSeq, where the target depth lay between 1 in 1 million and 1 in 200,000 T cells. The immunoSEQ hsTCRB Kit was used to generate the TCR beta libraries. The original pipeline was this. The data were analyzed with ImmunoSEQ Analyzer and ImmunoSEQ Data Assistant, and V, D and J gene assignments followed IMGT definitions. Clonality, which ranges from 0 to 1, was calculated as one minus the normalized Shannon entropy of productive rearrangement frequencies. Public clonotype analysis was restricted to overrepresented clonotypes comprising at least 0.05% of each patient's repertoire. Some twelve repertoires from age-matched healthy donors, obtained from immuneACCESS, served as clonality controls. TCRdb took over this immuneACCESS table, retaining in-frame rearrangements with V and J assigned. Such tables are incomplete; in checked studies, under half of the missing clones stem from an unresolved V gene, and the remainder is unexplained. V, J and clone size were drawn from that table, and D and trimming were deduced from the DNA. A total of roughly 30,000 clones appear in this sample, about 76% of them only once. Of the sample, 51% is held by the ten largest clones.

To note about this clone: Its antigen is currently not known. Base qualities are missing; no much larger clone stands one base away.

The germline V gene specifies ENHRY as CDR1 and SYGVKD as CDR2. Trimming accounts for 6 bases at V and 0 bases at J, while the number of junction bases matched to no gene is 11. The CDR3 covers 16 residues, taking in both the cysteine and the phenylalanine. Only the CDR3 part of the read is kept: 48 bases, read in frame from the first base. The input for sequencing was PBMCs, taken after 36 months of ibrutinib treatment. The sequence is built from TRBV10-3 and TRBJ2-7, with 7 bases aligning to TRBD1. This TCR was sampled from a human donor with chronic lymphocytic leukemia. In nucleotide form, the sequence is TGTGCCATCAGAGTGGGACAGCAATCGACCTCCTACGAGCAGTACTTC. Its protein product is CAIRVGQQSTSYEQYF.